The rows below give T cell receptor beta chains drawn from one sample of a study of control samples from healthy donors and cancer patients. Only in-frame clones appear in the TCRdb table, and some are missing; sequencing was by immunoSEQ multiplex PCR. Of under 100,000 clones in the sample, 85% to 95% are singletons; the top ten hold approximately 1.5%. The sequencing input was blood. The receptors were gathered from a woman younger than 45 in good health. CDR3s include the opening cysteine and the closing phenylalanine or tryptophan. Each record gives: J gene, clone size, D gene, V gene, CDR3 protein, CDR3 DNA. The D gene is left open where the match is weak. Clone sizes are given selectively: once, few, many, or a class where the clone is expanded.

j_call: TRBJ2-7; clone_size: .; d_call: TRBD2; v_call: TRBV7-9; cdr3_aa: CASSLAPSGSYEQYF; cdr3_nt: TGTGCCAGCAGCTTAGCGCCTAGCGGGAGTTACGAGCAGTACTTC
j_call: TRBJ2-3; clone_size: .; d_call: .; v_call: TRBV6-5; cdr3_aa: CATAGRLTDTQYF; cdr3_nt: TGTGCCACCGCCGGGCGGCTCACAGATACGCAGTATTTT
j_call: TRBJ1-1; clone_size: .; d_call: .; v_call: TRBV7-9; cdr3_aa: CASIQDTEAFF; cdr3_nt: TGTGCCAGCATCCAGGACACTGAAGCTTTCTTT
j_call: TRBJ2-7; clone_size: .; d_call: .; v_call: TRBV25-1; cdr3_aa: CASSLGVDEQYF; cdr3_nt: TGTGCCAGCAGTTTAGGGGTCGACGAGCAGTACTTC
j_call: TRBJ1-2; clone_size: .; d_call: .; v_call: TRBV5-6; cdr3_aa: CASSLTRDGYTF; cdr3_nt: TGTGCCAGCAGCTTGACCAGAGATGGCTACACCTTC
j_call: TRBJ1-5; clone_size: .; d_call: .; v_call: TRBV19; cdr3_aa: CASRSSYSNQPQHF; cdr3_nt: TGTGCCAGTAGAAGTAGTTATAGCAATCAGCCCCAGCATTTT
j_call: TRBJ2-7; clone_size: .; d_call: .; v_call: TRBV27; cdr3_aa: CASSLSPTREQYF; cdr3_nt: TGTGCCAGCAGTTTATCGCCCACTCGGGAGCAGTACTTC
j_call: TRBJ1-1; clone_size: once; d_call: .; v_call: TRBV12-5; cdr3_aa: CASVGVLGTEAFF; cdr3_nt: TGTGCTAGTGTCGGGGTCTTGGGCACTGAAGCTTTCTTT
j_call: TRBJ1-1; clone_size: .; d_call: .; v_call: TRBV30; cdr3_aa: CAWSVRDQAFF; cdr3_nt: TGTGCCTGGAGTGTACGGGACCAAGCTTTCTTT
j_call: TRBJ1-5; clone_size: .; d_call: .; v_call: TRBV11-2; cdr3_aa: CASSLGTTYNQPQHF; cdr3_nt: TGTGCCAGCAGCTTAGGGACAACCTACAATCAGCCCCAGCATTTT
j_call: TRBJ2-2; clone_size: once; d_call: .; v_call: TRBV9; cdr3_aa: CASSVDGGIDTGELFF; cdr3_nt: TGTGCCAGCAGCGTAGATGGTGGGATAGACACCGGGGAGCTGTTTTTT
j_call: TRBJ1-3; clone_size: .; d_call: .; v_call: TRBV2; cdr3_aa: CASSAEPRNTIYF; cdr3_nt: TGTGCCAGCAGCGCCGAACCTCGAAACACCATATATTTT
j_call: TRBJ2-5; clone_size: .; d_call: .; v_call: TRBV11-1; cdr3_aa: CASSRNRETQYF; cdr3_nt: TGTGCCAGCAGCCGAAACAGGGAGACCCAGTACTTC
j_call: TRBJ1-1; clone_size: .; d_call: .; v_call: TRBV6-5; cdr3_aa: CASSYIPPRDGAEAFF; cdr3_nt: TGTGCCAGCAGTTACATACCCCCCAGGGACGGGGCTGAAGCTTTCTTT
j_call: TRBJ2-3; clone_size: .; d_call: TRBD2; v_call: TRBV19; cdr3_aa: CASSAGGPGDTQYF; cdr3_nt: TGTGCCAGTAGCGCGGGGGGGCCGGGAGATACGCAGTATTTT
j_call: TRBJ2-1; clone_size: .; d_call: .; v_call: TRBV7-8; cdr3_aa: CASSLTNEQFF; cdr3_nt: TGTGCCAGCAGCCTCACAAATGAGCAGTTCTTC
j_call: TRBJ1-1; clone_size: .; d_call: .; v_call: TRBV21-1; cdr3_aa: CASSNGRRGNTEAFF; cdr3_nt: TGTGCCAGCAGCAACGGGAGGCGGGGGAACACTGAAGCTTTCTTT
j_call: TRBJ1-2; clone_size: .; d_call: .; v_call: TRBV9; cdr3_aa: CASSAQGSGNSGYGYTF; cdr3_nt: TGTGCCAGCAGCGCACAGGGTTCGGGAAACTCAGGGTATGGCTACACCTTC
j_call: TRBJ1-5; clone_size: .; d_call: .; v_call: TRBV29-1; cdr3_aa: CSVGSGTNQPQHF; cdr3_nt: TGCAGCGTTGGCAGCGGCACCAATCAGCCCCAGCATTTT
j_call: TRBJ1-5; clone_size: once; d_call: .; v_call: TRBV5-1; cdr3_aa: CASSLQGGQPQHF; cdr3_nt: TGCGCCAGCAGCTTACAGGGAGGTCAGCCCCAGCATTTT
j_call: TRBJ1-5; clone_size: .; d_call: TRBD1; v_call: TRBV7-2; cdr3_aa: CASSRQGPSNQPQHF; cdr3_nt: TGTGCCAGCAGCAGACAGGGACCGAGCAATCAGCCCCAGCATTTT
j_call: TRBJ2-3; clone_size: .; d_call: TRBD2; v_call: TRBV2; cdr3_aa: CASRPPGLAGGTQYF; cdr3_nt: TGTGCCAGCAGGCCCCCGGGACTAGCAGGTGGTACGCAGTATTTT
j_call: TRBJ1-6; clone_size: .; d_call: .; v_call: TRBV3-1/TRBV3-2; cdr3_aa: CASSQDSDWSSYNSPLHF; cdr3_nt: TGTGCCAGCAGCCAAGATTCCGACTGGAGCTCCTATAATTCACCCCTCCACTTT
j_call: TRBJ2-5; clone_size: .; d_call: .; v_call: TRBV7-3; cdr3_aa: CASSSYGGVETQYF; cdr3_nt: TGTGCCAGCAGCTCATACGGGGGCGTAGAGACCCAGTACTTC
j_call: TRBJ1-6; clone_size: .; d_call: .; v_call: TRBV14; cdr3_aa: CASSQTSMVHF; cdr3_nt: TGTGCCAGCAGCCAGACATCCATGGTCCACTTT
j_call: TRBJ1-1; clone_size: .; d_call: .; v_call: TRBV9; cdr3_aa: CASSVGGGPEAFF; cdr3_nt: TGTGCCAGCAGCGTAGGAGGAGGGCCTGAAGCTTTCTTT
j_call: TRBJ2-2; clone_size: once; d_call: .; v_call: TRBV12-5; cdr3_aa: CASGLPWDLAAGELFF; cdr3_nt: TGTGCTAGTGGTTTGCCCTGGGACTTAGCGGCCGGGGAGCTGTTTTTT
j_call: TRBJ1-2; clone_size: .; d_call: .; v_call: TRBV28; cdr3_aa: CASIMGGADYGYTF; cdr3_nt: TGTGCCAGCATCATGGGGGGGGCAGATTATGGCTACACCTTC
j_call: TRBJ1-6; clone_size: .; d_call: .; v_call: TRBV28; cdr3_aa: CASSFIFSRRANSPLHF; cdr3_nt: TGTGCCAGCAGTTTTATTTTTTCTAGGAGGGCCAATTCACCCCTCCACTTT
j_call: TRBJ1-2; clone_size: .; d_call: .; v_call: TRBV6-1; cdr3_aa: CASSEALGATALFGYTF; cdr3_nt: TGTGCCAGCAGTGAAGCGCTTGGCGCGACAGCCCTATTTGGCTACACCTTC
j_call: TRBJ1-1; clone_size: .; d_call: .; v_call: TRBV27; cdr3_aa: CASSRREVRTEAFF; cdr3_nt: TGTGCCAGCAGTCGACGGGAAGTTAGGACTGAAGCTTTCTTT
j_call: TRBJ2-1; clone_size: once; d_call: TRBD1; v_call: TRBV29-1; cdr3_aa: CSVRTGWDEQFF; cdr3_nt: TGCAGCGTTCGGACAGGGTGGGATGAGCAGTTCTTC
j_call: TRBJ1-1; clone_size: .; d_call: .; v_call: TRBV19; cdr3_aa: CASLRDTEAFF; cdr3_nt: TGTGCCAGCCTCAGGGACACTGAAGCTTTCTTT
j_call: TRBJ2-5; clone_size: .; d_call: TRBD2; v_call: TRBV3-1/TRBV3-2; cdr3_aa: CASSPIPPGLGRETQYF; cdr3_nt: TGTGCCAGCAGCCCCATACCTCCGGGACTAGGAAGGGAGACCCAGTACTTC
j_call: TRBJ2-2; clone_size: .; d_call: TRBD1; v_call: TRBV9; cdr3_aa: CASSPRDIGTGNAGELFF; cdr3_nt: TGTGCCAGCAGCCCACGTGATATCGGGACAGGGAATGCCGGGGAGCTGTTTTTT
j_call: TRBJ2-6; clone_size: once; d_call: .; v_call: TRBV2; cdr3_aa: CASRDTERWANVLTF; cdr3_nt: TGTGCCAGCAGGGACACTGAACGGTGGGCCAACGTCCTGACTTTC
j_call: TRBJ2-1; clone_size: .; d_call: TRBD1; v_call: TRBV7-9; cdr3_aa: CASSLDPGQGLNEQFF; cdr3_nt: TGTGCCAGCAGCTTAGATCCGGGACAGGGACTTAATGAGCAGTTCTTC
j_call: TRBJ2-1; clone_size: .; d_call: TRBD2; v_call: TRBV6-6; cdr3_aa: CAGGTSGETLYNEQFF; cdr3_nt: TGTGCCGGCGGGACTAGCGGGGAGACATTATACAATGAGCAGTTCTTC
j_call: TRBJ2-1; clone_size: once; d_call: .; v_call: TRBV18; cdr3_aa: CASSPASDLGNEQFF; cdr3_nt: TGTGCCAGCTCACCAGCTAGCGACCTTGGGAATGAGCAGTTCTTC
j_call: TRBJ1-3; clone_size: once; d_call: .; v_call: TRBV7-2; cdr3_aa: CASSLRRSPGNTIYF; cdr3_nt: TGTGCCAGCAGCTTACGAAGGTCTCCTGGAAACACCATATATTTT
j_call: TRBJ2-6; clone_size: .; d_call: .; v_call: TRBV4-1; cdr3_aa: CASSPGQSWWGANVLTF; cdr3_nt: TGCGCCAGCAGCCCCGGACAGTCCTGGTGGGGGGCCAACGTCCTGACTTTC
j_call: TRBJ1-6; clone_size: .; d_call: .; v_call: TRBV10-3; cdr3_aa: CAIRGDREGYNSPLHF; cdr3_nt: TGTGCCATCAGGGGAGACAGAGAGGGGTATAATTCACCCCTCCACTTT
j_call: TRBJ2-5; clone_size: .; d_call: .; v_call: TRBV7-9; cdr3_aa: CASSSLPLGAVGETQYF; cdr3_nt: TGTGCCAGCAGCTCTCTACCTCTCGGGGCGGTGGGGGAGACCCAGTACTTC
j_call: TRBJ1-2; clone_size: .; d_call: .; v_call: TRBV19; cdr3_aa: CASSNFLTAGFYGYTF; cdr3_nt: TGTGCCAGTAGTAATTTCCTAACAGCCGGTTTCTATGGCTACACCTTC
j_call: TRBJ1-2; clone_size: .; d_call: .; v_call: TRBV19; cdr3_aa: CASSIDGGSANYGYTF; cdr3_nt: TGTGCCAGTAGTATAGACGGGGGCTCTGCTAACTATGGCTACACCTTC
j_call: TRBJ1-1; clone_size: .; d_call: TRBD1; v_call: TRBV30; cdr3_aa: CAWSARTGGTEAFF; cdr3_nt: TGTGCCTGGAGCGCTCGGACAGGGGGCACTGAAGCTTTCTTT